This T cell receptor beta chain stems from a study of blood T cell repertoires in COVID-19 (dated by TCRdb to between 2020 and 2021). About the full investigation: Samples from collaborators originated in the United States, Italy and Spain and spanned both the acute and convalescent phases of COVID-19. The material from the prospective study consisted of cDNA or gDNA derived from T cells, B-cell-depleted T cells, or PBMCs. Deeply sampled blood TCRbeta repertoires from subjects exposed to, actively infected with, or recovered from COVID-19 were included in the dataset. A freely available public database, intended as a resource for researchers studying the immune response to SARS-CoV-2, is where the repertoires were released. Samples came from the ongoing ImmuneRACE study (first 160 participants) plus 1,254 subjects from 6 global collaborators. A de-identified subject ID, COVID-19 status, age in years and sex were almost always included in the sample metadata. Where HLA class I and class II types were available, the types were taken from metadata supplied by the sample provider, not from assay-based typing. Points the paper makes about the study in general: The amount of clinical and demographic metadata varied by source and participant and was provided uncurated.

A second Seattle source provided samples from volunteer blood donors who had recovered from COVID-19. Each collaborating institution followed its own protocols to collect whole blood in K2EDTA tubes. For TCRbeta analysis, collaborator samples were shipped as frozen whole blood, as isolated PBMCs, or as DNA extracted from either sample type. The germline V gene gives CDR1 as SGHAT and CDR2 as FQNNGV. The CDR3 sequence holds 15 residues, the cysteine and phenylalanine included. Kept here is only the CDR3 DNA, which spans 45 bases and is read in frame from base 1. V is trimmed back by 5 bases and J by 6 bases, and the junction contains 12 bases that no gene match accounts for. TCRbeta CDR3 regions were amplified from genomic DNA by means of the immunoSEQ Assay, a bias-controlled multiplex PCR. From the authors' description of their analysis: Nucleated cell counts per sample were estimated from amplification of reference gene primers within the assay. Sequence reads were collapsed and filtered to measure the absolute abundance of every unique TCRbeta CDR3 rearrangement. Productive Simpson clonality was computed per sample as the square root of Simpson's diversity index over productive rearrangements. Not all clones reach the TCRdb copy of this immuneACCESS table, which keeps in-frame sequences only. Checked studies attribute under half of the gap to unresolved V genes and leave the rest unexplained. That table supplies the V and J calls and clone size; D and trimming were determined from the DNA. Within this sample are under 300,000 clones, with about four fifths of them counted one time only. The leading ten clones occupy 9.4% of the sample.

About this clone: There is no known antigen for this receptor. Per-base quality was not reported, and no clone a single base away is much larger than it.

The sequence derives from a woman in her 50s who had recovered from COVID-19. The chain couples TRBV11-2 to TRBJ2-7; TRBD1 agrees with 8 junctional bases. The sequenced material came from peripheral blood. The sequenced DNA: TGTGCCAGCAGCGGAAGGACAGGGATGAGTACCGAGCAGTACTTC. This sequence encodes CASSGRTGMSTEQYF.